This T cell receptor (beta chain) was obtained from a study of patients and donors after allogeneic stem cell transplantation. Germline CDR1 and CDR2: DFQATT and SNEGSKA (reference sequence). The CDR3 runs 11 residues. V lost 4 bases and J lost 5, with 6 bases in between. Ten or more counts support this clonotype. TCRdb redid the calling of the RT-PCR reads with MiXCR, one entry per CDR3 protein. The repertoire holds some 60,000 distinct CDR3 sequences, with less than 15% as singletons. The sequence was collected from a human donor who was either an allogeneic HSCT recipient or a stem cell or donor lymphocyte infusion donor (not recorded which). It is not recorded whose cells these are; they may come from a transplant donor. V is TRBV20-1 and J is TRBJ2-1; D remains unclear. Material for sequencing was blood, either unsorted or a sorted T cell fraction (not recorded which). CDR3 sequence: CSATVNNEQFF. CDR3 bases: TGCAGTGCTACGGTGAACAATGAGCAGTTCTTC.